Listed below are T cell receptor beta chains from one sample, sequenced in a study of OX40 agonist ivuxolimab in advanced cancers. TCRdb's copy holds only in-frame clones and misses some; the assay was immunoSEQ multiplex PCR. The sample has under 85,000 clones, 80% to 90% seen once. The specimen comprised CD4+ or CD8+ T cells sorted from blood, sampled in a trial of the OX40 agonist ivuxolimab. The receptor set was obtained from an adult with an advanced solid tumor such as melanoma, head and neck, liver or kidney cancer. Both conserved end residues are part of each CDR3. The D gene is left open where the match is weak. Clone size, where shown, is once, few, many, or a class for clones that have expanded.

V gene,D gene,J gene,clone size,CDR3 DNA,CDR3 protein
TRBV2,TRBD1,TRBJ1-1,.,TGTGCCAGCAACCGGGACAGAGGAAAAGCTTTCTTT,CASNRDRGKAFF
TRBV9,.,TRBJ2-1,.,TGTGCCAGCAGCGTAAGCGGCGACAGCTCCTACAATGAGCAGTTCTTC,CASSVSGDSSYNEQFF
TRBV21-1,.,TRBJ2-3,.,TGTGCCAGCAACTCGGACAGGGAGGCAGATACGCAGTATTTT,CASNSDREADTQYF
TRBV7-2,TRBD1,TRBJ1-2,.,TGTGCCAGCAGCGGGCAGGGGGCTTTCGGCTACACCTTC,CASSGQGAFGYTF
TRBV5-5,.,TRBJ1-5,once,TGTGCCAGCAGCTTTATAATTGGTAATCAGCCCCAGCATTTT,CASSFIIGNQPQHF
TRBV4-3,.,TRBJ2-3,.,TGCGCCAGCAGCCGCGAACGGACGGGGGGCCTCACAGATACGCAGTATTTT,CASSRERTGGLTDTQYF
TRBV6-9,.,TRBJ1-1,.,TGTGCCAGCAGTTATTTGGGGAGTGAAGCTTTCTTT,CASSYLGSEAFF
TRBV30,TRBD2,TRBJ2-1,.,TGTGCCTGGAGTCCTTTAGCGGGTTCCTACAATGAGCAGTTCTTC,CAWSPLAGSYNEQFF
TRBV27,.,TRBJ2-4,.,TGTGCCAGCAGTTTATTTCAGGGGTTTGACATTCAGTACTTC,CASSLFQGFDIQYF
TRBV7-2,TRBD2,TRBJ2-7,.,TGTGCCAGCAGTGCAAGATCTAGCGGGGGTATCTACGAGCAGTACTTC,CASSARSSGGIYEQYF
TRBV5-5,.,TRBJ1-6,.,TGTGCCAGCAGCTGGAATCAGGGCTCAGGGATTTCACCCCTCCACTTT,CASSWNQGSGISPLHF
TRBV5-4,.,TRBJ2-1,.,TGTGCCAGCAGCTTGGGGTACAGGGTCGAGCAGTTCTTC,CASSLGYRVEQFF
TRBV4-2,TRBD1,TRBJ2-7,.,TGTGCCAGCAGCCAAGATCCTGGGGGGACAGGGAGCTACGAGCAGTACTTC,CASSQDPGGTGSYEQYF
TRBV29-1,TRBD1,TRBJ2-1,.,TGCAGCGCTCGGAATCGGGGACAGGGCAATGAGCAGTTCTTC,CSARNRGQGNEQFF
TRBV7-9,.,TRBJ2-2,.,TGTGCCAGCAGCCCGAACACCGGGGAGCTGTTTTTT,CASSPNTGELFF
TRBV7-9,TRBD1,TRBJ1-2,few,TGTGCCAGCAGCGACCTTTTAGGGGGCTCTAACTATGGCTACACCTTC,CASSDLLGGSNYGYTF
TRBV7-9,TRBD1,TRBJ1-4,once,TGTGCCAGCAGCTTAGCAGTTGGACAGGGAGGTGAAAAACTGTTTTTT,CASSLAVGQGGEKLFF
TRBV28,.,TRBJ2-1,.,TGTGCCAGCAGTTTGGATCCCGGGGCGCGGTCCTACAATGAGCAGTTCTTC,CASSLDPGARSYNEQFF
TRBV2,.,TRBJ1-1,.,TGTGCCAGCAGTGTAGATTCGAACACTGAAGCTTTCTTT,CASSVDSNTEAFF
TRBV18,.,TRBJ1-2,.,TGTGCCAGCTCACCACTGGGGTTAACTAACTATGGCTACACCTTC,CASSPLGLTNYGYTF
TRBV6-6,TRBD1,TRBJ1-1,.,TGTGCCAGCAGTGGGACAGGTTTGGTTACTGAAGCTTTCTTT,CASSGTGLVTEAFF
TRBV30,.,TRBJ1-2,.,TGTGCCTGGGGCAGGGAGTCGGATGGCTACACCTTC,CAWGRESDGYTF
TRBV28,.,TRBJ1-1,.,TGTGCCAGCATCCTGGGGGGAGTGGCGAACACTGAAGCTTTCTTT,CASILGGVANTEAFF
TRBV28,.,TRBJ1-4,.,TGTGCCAGCAGACCCCGAAACTTTGAGGAAAAACTGTTTTTT,CASRPRNFEEKLFF
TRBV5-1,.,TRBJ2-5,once,TGCGCCAGCAGCTTGAGTGGGGGGCGGGAGACCCAGTACTTC,CASSLSGGRETQYF
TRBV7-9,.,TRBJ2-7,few,TGTGCCAGCAGCTTAGCCGCCGGCTACGAGCAGTACTTC,CASSLAAGYEQYF
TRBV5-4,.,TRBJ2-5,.,TGTGCCAGCAGCTCCGGGACACACCAAGAGACCCAGTACTTC,CASSSGTHQETQYF
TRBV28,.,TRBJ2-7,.,TGTGCCAGCAGTTCGAAACCGGGACTTGGAATCGCCTACGAGCAGTACTTC,CASSSKPGLGIAYEQYF
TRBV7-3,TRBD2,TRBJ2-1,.,TGTGCCAGCAGCTTACACTTCTCCAGCGGGAGGGCGAATGAGCAGTTCTTC,CASSLHFSSGRANEQFF
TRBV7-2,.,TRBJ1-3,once,TGTGCCAGCAGCTTAGCGGGAAACACCATATATTTT,CASSLAGNTIYF
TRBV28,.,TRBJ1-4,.,TGTGCCAGCCGAGTCTGGAATGAAAAACTGTTTTTT,CASRVWNEKLFF
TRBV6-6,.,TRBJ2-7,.,TGTGCCAGCAGAACCTACCCCAGGGAAGAGCAGTACTTC,CASRTYPREEQYF
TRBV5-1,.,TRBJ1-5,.,TGCGCCAGCAGCAGCGGGGTACGCAATCAGCCCCAGCATTTT,CASSSGVRNQPQHF
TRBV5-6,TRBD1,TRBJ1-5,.,TGTGCCAGCGGGAAGGGACAGGACTTAAATCAGCCCCAGCATTTT,CASGKGQDLNQPQHF
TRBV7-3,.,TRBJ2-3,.,TGTGCCAGCAGCTTAACGGTCGGTGGGGATACGCAGTATTTT,CASSLTVGGDTQYF
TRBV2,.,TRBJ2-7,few,TGTGCCAGCAGTGGGGAAGGAAGGAACGAGCAGTACTTC,CASSGEGRNEQYF
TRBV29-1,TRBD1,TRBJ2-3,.,TGCAGCGTTGTGGCAGGGGGACGGGATACGCAGTATTTT,CSVVAGGRDTQYF
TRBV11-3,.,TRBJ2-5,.,TGTGCCAGCAGCTTAAGGGGGAAGGGGGCCCAGTACTTC,CASSLRGKGAQYF
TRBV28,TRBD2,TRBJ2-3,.,TGTGCCAGCAACCGGGAGACTAGCGGGGGGTTAAATACGCAGTATTTT,CASNRETSGGLNTQYF